This T cell receptor beta chain was recovered during a study of shared clonotypes between healthy human individuals. Overall study context: The donors, two women and a few men, were aged 18 to 49. Three CD4 naive, three CD4 memory, two CD8 naive and one CD8 memory plate were used per donor. Whole-study findings and limits: How much donors shared clonotypes was expected to be affected by sequencing depth.

The authors split each subset's genomic DNA evenly across several immunoSEQ plates. This table comes from immunoSEQ multiplex PCR, and its TCRdb copy is limited to in-frame clones, with some not included. Of 2 million or so clones listed, less than 95% are singletons. In germline, CDR1 is SGHRS, CDR2 YFSETQ. V gave up 6 bases and J gave up 2 bases; unmatched junction bases: 4. The CDR3 length is 13 residues. Note on this clone: Its specificity is not known.

CD45RO-negative CD8 cells positively selected for CCR7 made up the naive population, which excluded terminally differentiated effector memory CD45RA+ cells. V is TRBV5-1 and J is TRBJ2-7, with 8 bases lining up with TRBD1. The source of this sequence is a man younger than 30 in good health. The sample was naive CD8+ T cells sorted from blood. CDR3 sequence reads: CASTPTGAYEQYF. The CDR3 DNA follows: TGCGCCAGCACCCCGACAGGGGCCTACGAGCAGTACTTC.